This is a list of T cell receptor beta chains from one sample in a study of T cells in Graves' hyperthyroidism and ophthalmopathy. TCRdb re-called the multiplex PCR reads with MiXCR, one entry per CDR3 protein. The sample consists of fewer than 350,000 distinct CDR3 sequences, approximately 14% of them appearing once. Sequenced: blood. The source is a woman between 50 and 59 years old with Graves' hyperthyroidism that later progressed to Graves' ophthalmopathy. Each CDR3 is given with its conserved first and last residue. The D gene is left open where the match is weak. Rows give clone size only sometimes, using once, few, many, or a class for an expanded clone.

>many|-|TRBJ2-7|TRBV27
CASTLLACEQYF
TGTGCCAGCACCTTACTAGCTTGCGAGCAGTACTTC
>many|TRBD1|TRBJ2-5|TRBV11-2
CASSPVGGVRETQYF
TGTGCCAGCAGCCCTGTAGGGGGCGTGAGGGAGACCCAGTACTTC
>many|TRBD1|TRBJ1-1|TRBV15
CATSRVDRVGSEAFF
TGTGCCACCAGCAGAGTTGACAGGGTTGGCTCTGAAGCTTTCTTT
>many|-|TRBJ2-1|TRBV11-1
CASSLSPGGGEQFF
TGTGCCAGCAGCTTAAGTCCGGGGGGCGGGGAGCAGTTCTTC
>few|-|TRBJ2-3|TRBV10-3
CAVQGLNTDTQYF
TGTGCCGTACAGGGTTTGAACACAGATACGCAGTATTTT
>few|TRBD1|TRBJ2-7|TRBV9
CASSGDSFYEQYF
TGTGCCAGCAGCGGGGACAGCTTCTACGAGCAGTACTTC
>many|TRBD2|TRBJ2-2|TRBV6-1
CASSPTSPGGRGVGELFF
TGTGCCAGCAGTCCCACCTCGCCGGGAGGCCGAGGGGTCGGGGAGCTGTTTTTT
>many|TRBD2|TRBJ2-3|TRBV28
CASSPPGLAGRDTQYF
TGTGCCAGCAGCCCCCCGGGACTAGCGGGTCGAGATACGCAGTATTTT
>few|-|TRBJ2-7|TRBV7-9
CASRPPTGTETYEQYF
TGTGCCAGCAGACCGCCGACCGGGACGGAGACCTACGAGCAGTACTTC
>many|TRBD1|TRBJ2-7|TRBV28
CASSPRQGAEQYF
TGTGCCAGCAGTCCGCGACAGGGGGCCGAGCAGTACTTC
>many|TRBD2|TRBJ2-7|TRBV27
CASRTLAGPFYEQYF
TGTGCCAGCAGGACTCTAGCGGGGCCGTTCTACGAGCAGTACTTC
>many|-|TRBJ1-1|TRBV2
CASLEGSGGREAFF
TGTGCCAGCCTCGAGGGCTCGGGAGGTCGAGAAGCTTTCTTT
>many|TRBD1|TRBJ2-7|TRBV18
CASSRDRSDYEQYF
TGTGCCAGCTCAAGGGACAGGTCAGACTACGAGCAGTACTTC
>many|TRBD1|TRBJ2-7|TRBV11-1
CASSFNRGRNSYEQYF
TGTGCCAGCAGCTTTAACAGGGGCCGAAACTCCTACGAGCAGTACTTC
>few|TRBD2|TRBJ2-7|TRBV20-1
CSASDFSGRVDEQYF
TGCAGTGCTAGCGACTTTAGCGGGAGAGTCGACGAGCAGTACTTC
>many|-|TRBJ1-3|TRBV28
CASSFGGGDGNTIYF
TGTGCCAGCAGTTTCGGCGGGGGGGATGGAAACACCATATATTTT
>-|-|TRBJ2-7|TRBV29-1
CSVEVLSYEQYF
TGCAGCGTTGAGGTGCTATCCTACGAGCAGTACTTC
>-|-|TRBJ1-5|TRBV20-1
CSARGGAGNQPQHF
TGCAGTGCTAGAGGTGGGGCAGGCAATCAGCCCCAGCATTTT
>many|TRBD2|TRBJ2-7|TRBV6-2/TRBV6-3
CASSYREAPYEQYF
TGTGCCAGCAGTTACCGGGAGGCTCCCTACGAGCAGTACTTC
>many|TRBD1|TRBJ1-2|TRBV6-1
CASSEALGQSGYGYTF
TGTGCCAGCAGTGAAGCGTTGGGACAGTCGGGGTATGGCTACACCTTC
>-|TRBD1|TRBJ2-7|TRBV11-2
CASSPGTGTGMYEQYF
TGTGCCAGCAGCCCAGGAACCGGGACAGGGATGTACGAGCAGTACTTC
>many|TRBD2|TRBJ2-2|TRBV28
CALSGSNTGELFF
TGTGCCCTTAGCGGGTCGAACACCGGGGAGCTGTTTTTT
>many|-|TRBJ2-7|TRBV20-1
CSARGREISYEQYF
TGCAGTGCTAGAGGGCGGGAAATCTCCTACGAGCAGTACTTC
>many|-|TRBJ2-7|TRBV4-2
CASSQDLRNGFYEQYF
TGTGCCAGCAGCCAAGATCTAAGGAACGGATTCTACGAGCAGTACTTC
>many|-|TRBJ2-3|TRBV7-2
CASSPGAAFTDTQYF
TGTGCCAGCAGCCCCGGGGCAGCATTCACAGATACGCAGTATTTT
>many|-|TRBJ1-5|TRBV10-3
CAISGELTSNQPQHF
TGTGCCATCAGTGGGGAACTGACGAGCAATCAGCCCCAGCATTTT
>once|-|TRBJ1-3|TRBV6-1
CASSRAGNSGNTVYF
TGTGCCAGCAGTCGGGCCGGAAACTCTGGAAACACCGTATATTTT
>-|-|TRBJ1-2|TRBV3-1
CASSQGEILYGYTF
TGTGCCAGCAGCCAAGGGGAGATCCTATATGGCTACACCTTC
>many|-|TRBJ2-5|TRBV9
CASSVGTQETQYF
TGTGCCAGCAGCGTAGGGACACAAGAGACCCAGTACTTC
>-|-|TRBJ1-3|TRBV14
CASSQGIPGNTIYF
TGTGCCAGCAGCCAGGGGATACCTGGAAACACCATATATTTT
>-|TRBD1|TRBJ1-1|TRBV19
CASIKTGGFTEAFF
TGTGCCAGTATTAAGACAGGGGGATTCACTGAAGCTTTCTTT
>-|TRBD2|TRBJ2-7|TRBV20-1
CSATKREGRSEQYF
TGCAGTGCTACCAAGCGGGAGGGCCGAAGCGAGCAGTACTTC
>-|TRBD1|TRBJ1-5|TRBV18
CASSADREETQHF
TGTGCCAGCTCAGCAGACAGGGAGGAGACCCAGCATTTT
>few|-|TRBJ2-3|TRBV5-4
CASSSAGYTDTQYF
TGTGCCAGCAGCTCGGCGGGATACACAGATACGCAGTATTTT
>few|-|TRBJ1-1|TRBV18
CASSPRKGEDTEAFF
TGTGCCAGCTCACCAAGGAAAGGAGAGGACACTGAAGCTTTCTTT
>-|TRBD2|TRBJ2-1|TRBV7-3
CASSLIGGTSNEQFF
TGTGCCAGCAGCTTAATCGGAGGGACTAGCAATGAGCAGTTCTTC
>-|-|TRBJ2-7|TRBV6-1
CASSPGLVNYEQYF
TGTGCCAGCAGCCCCGGACTGGTGAACTACGAGCAGTACTTC
>many|-|TRBJ1-2|TRBV18
CASSPRFGSGNYGYTF
TGTGCCAGCTCACCACGGTTTGGCAGTGGTAACTATGGCTACACCTTC
>many|-|TRBJ2-3|TRBV14
CASSQRTTRTDTQYF
TGTGCCAGCAGCCAACGGACTACCAGGACAGATACGCAGTATTTT
>many|TRBD1|TRBJ1-4|TRBV5-6
CASSPRGAGVEKLFF
TGTGCCAGCAGCCCCAGGGGGGCAGGGGTTGAAAAACTGTTTTTT
>many|-|TRBJ2-3|TRBV7-6
CASSPYGDTQYF
TGTGCCAGCAGCCCCTATGGAGATACGCAGTATTTT
>-|-|TRBJ1-2|TRBV19
CASSSRAHHGYTF
TGTGCCAGTAGTTCCCGGGCTCACCATGGCTACACCTTC
>many|TRBD1|TRBJ1-1|TRBV28
CASSSWTGNTEAFF
TGTGCCAGCAGTTCTTGGACAGGGAACACTGAAGCTTTCTTT
>-|-|TRBJ1-1|TRBV2
CAIDPGSRYTEAFF
TGTGCCATCGACCCGGGTTCCAGGTACACTGAAGCTTTCTTT
>many|-|TRBJ1-5|TRBV12-3/TRBV12-4
CASSSNPTVGQPQHF
TGTGCCAGCAGTTCGAATCCTACCGTGGGACAGCCCCAGCATTTT
>many|-|TRBJ2-1|TRBV20-1
CSAPGTSSYNEQFF
TGCAGTGCCCCCGGGACAAGCTCCTACAATGAGCAGTTCTTC
>many|-|TRBJ2-5|TRBV28
CAIQDHQETQYF
TGTGCCATACAGGACCACCAAGAGACCCAGTACTTC
>many|TRBD1|TRBJ1-1|TRBV5-6
CASSWTGRDTEAFF
TGTGCCAGCAGCTGGACAGGTAGGGACACTGAAGCTTTCTTT
>-|-|TRBJ1-5|TRBV6-1
CASTTSRNQPQHF
TGTGCCAGCACCACCTCCAGGAATCAGCCCCAGCATTTT
>many|TRBD2|TRBJ2-3|TRBV10-3
CATGLAGVNTQYF
TGTGCCACCGGACTAGCGGGAGTAAATACGCAGTATTTT
>-|TRBD2|TRBJ2-2|TRBV19
CASKPSGANTGELFF
TGTGCCAGTAAACCTAGCGGGGCGAACACCGGGGAGCTGTTTTTT
>few|-|TRBJ2-3|TRBV5-1
CASSLVGRGTDTQYF
TGCGCCAGCAGCTTGGTTGGCAGGGGCACAGATACGCAGTATTTT
>many|-|TRBJ1-1|TRBV30
CAWSVAEPLQAFF
TGTGCCTGGAGTGTAGCCGAGCCACTTCAGGCTTTCTTT
>-|-|TRBJ2-7|TRBV9
CASTLGGNDYEQYF
TGTGCCAGCACCCTAGGCGGGAACGATTACGAGCAGTACTTC
>many|-|TRBJ2-7|TRBV27
CASSSPTGFYEQYF
TGTGCCAGCAGTTCCCCGACGGGCTTCTACGAGCAGTACTTC
>many|-|TRBJ1-5|TRBV28
CASSDSGFGNQPQHF
TGTGCCAGCAGTGACTCAGGGTTTGGCAATCAGCCCCAGCATTTT
>few|-|TRBJ1-2|TRBV30
CAWSASGRDGYTF
TGTGCCTGGAGCGCTTCAGGGAGGGATGGCTACACCTTC
>many|TRBD1|TRBJ2-7|TRBV28
CASSLYGTGEHEQYF
TGTGCCAGCAGTTTGTACGGGACAGGGGAACACGAGCAGTACTTC